These 13 T cell receptor beta chains were all obtained from the same sample, sequenced in a study of T cells in women clearing cervical HPV infection. Repertoires were generated with immunoSEQ multiplex PCR, while TCRdb's copy carries only in-frame clones and drops some. In total, the table holds tens of thousands of clones. The sequenced sample was blood buffy coat. The source of these receptors is a woman aged 18-69 years with a cervical HPV16 infection that either progressed to CIN3+ or cleared (not recorded which).

Points on this clone: The sequence runs out 3 residues before the end of the CDR3; the remainder is reconstructed from the germline J gene. This sequence joins TRBV23-1 and TRBJ2-7; TRBD1 aligns across 11 bases. TRBV23-1 is noted as an ORF with a role that remains uncertain. V gave up 3 bases and J gave up 1 base; unmatched junction bases: 5. This CDR3 is built from 16 residues. CDR3 residues: CASSQPGTGGSYEQYF. The CDR3 bases that were read are TGCGCCAGCAGTCAGCCCGGGACAGGGGGGTCCTACGAG.

By frequency, this clone is medium-sized. The CDR3 goes on 3 residues after the read ends, and that part is filled in from the germline J gene. This chain joins TRBV12-3 or TRBV12-4 and TRBJ2-5; 7 nucleotides match TRBD1. Unmatched junction bases numbered 12, after V lost 6 bases and J lost 5 bases. This CDR3 region has 15 residues. CDR3 in amino acids: CASRPSIGGVETQYF. The sequenced part of the CDR3 DNA is TGTGCCAGCAGACCGTCGATAGGGGGCGTCGAGACC.

A word on this clone: The read comes to an end 3 residues before the CDR3 does, leaving the germline J gene to fill in the end. The chain links TRBV5-1 to TRBJ2-3; 8 nucleotides align to TRBD2. Losses at the gene ends were 1 base for V and 0 bases for J; bases not matched to a gene: 10. The germline gives CDR1 SGHRS, CDR2 YFSETQ. The CDR3 sequence is 18 residues long. The CDR3 region is CASSLYAGGTSSTDTQYF. CDR3 DNA, as far as it was read: TGCGCCAGCAGCTTGTATGCGGGAGGTACCTCTAGCACAGATACG.

With regard to this clone: The sequenced fragment ends 3 residues before the CDR3 boundary, so the rest is inferred from the germline J gene. The chain is built from TRBV19 and TRBJ2-2, with D maybe TRBD1 (8 bases). CDR3 length: 14 amino acids. The germline V gene encodes CDR1 LNHDA and CDR2 SQIVND (reference sequence). The V end lost 4 bases, the J end lost 6 bases, and 12 bases lay between the germline ends. CDR3 loop: CASSRTGRAGELFF. The CDR3 bases that were read are TGTGCCAGTAGTAGGACAGGGAGGGCCGGGGAG.

In the case of this clone: With the read ending 3 residues before the CDR3 end, the germline J gene is used to fill in that end. V and J are TRBV19 and TRBJ2-3; 7 nucleotides align to TRBD1. This CDR3 has 17 amino acids. J lost 4 bases, V lost 2 bases, and 12 bases had no gene match. Germline V gene data show CDR1 as LNHDA and CDR2 as SQIVND (reference sequence). The covered CDR3 bases are TGTGCCAGTAGTATAATCTCGGGACAGCTCAGGGCAGATACG. Translation: CASSIISGQLRADT. The whole CDR3 reads CASSIISGQLRADTQYF.

Worth noting for this clone: From the germline J gene comes the end of the CDR3, since the read stops 3 residues before it. V and J are TRBV5-6 and TRBJ2-7, with D perhaps TRBD1 (5 bases). Per the germline V gene, CDR1 is SGHDT and CDR2 is YYEEEE. The CDR3 totals 13 residues. The V and J ends lost 3 bases and 4 bases respectively, with 11 bases between them. The CDR3 loop is CASSSRQRYEQYF. The sequenced CDR3 bases are TGTGCCAGCAGCTCACGACAGAGGTACGAG.

CDR3 DNA, as far as it was read: TGCGCCAGCAGCTTCGAAGCGGGCGTCACCGGGGAG. It yields the protein CASSFEAGVTGE. The CDR3 in full is CASSFEAGVTGELFF. This sequence joins TRBV5-1 and TRBJ2-2, with a possible D match to TRBD2 (6 bases). From the germline J gene comes the end of the CDR3, since the read stops 3 residues before it. The germline CDR1 and CDR2 sequences are SGHRS and YFSETQ. The CDR3 spans 15 residues. Trimming removed 2 bases at V and 4 bases at J, with 12 bases between.

A remark on this clone: The read ends 3 residues early relative to the CDR3; the germline J gene fills the gap. This chain joins TRBV5-6 and TRBJ2-2; D is uncertain. The length of the CDR3 is 13 residues. Germline CDR1 and CDR2: SGHDT and YYEEEE. V lost 1 base to trimming and J lost 6 bases, with 7 bases between them. The DNA read from the CDR3 is TGTGCCAGCAGCTTGTGGGCCTCCGGGGAG. Amino acids: CASSLWASGE. The entire CDR3 protein is CASSLWASGELFF.

A remark on this clone: The CDR3 end lies 3 residues beyond the end of the read and is filled in from the germline J gene. The rearrangement uses TRBV4-2 and TRBJ1-1; D gene ambiguous. Germline V gives CDR1 LGHNA, CDR2 YNFKEQ. The CDR3 totals 13 residues. CDR3 DNA, as far as it was read: TGTGCCAGCAGCCTAGCCGGGGAGGCCCAA. Encoded protein: CASSLAGEAQ. From start to end, the CDR3 is CASSLAGEAQAFF.

The chain's CDR3 is CSARVGTAEETQYF. CDR3 DNA (partial): TGCAGTGCTAGAGTGGGGACAGCAGAAGAGACC. The chain combines TRBV20-1 with TRBJ2-5; 7 nucleotides line up with TRBD1. The read halts 3 residues ahead of the CDR3 end, with the missing end drawn from the germline J gene. CDR1 is DFQATT and CDR2 is SNEGSKA in the germline V gene (reference sequence). There are 14 residues in the CDR3. Losses at the gene ends were 1 base for V and 3 bases for J; bases not matched to a gene: 5.

A remark on this clone: Read data end 3 residues before the CDR3 end; the end is taken from the germline J gene. The genes are TRBV19 and TRBJ1-1; 8 nucleotides line up with TRBD1. Germline V gene sequence: CDR1 LNHDA, CDR2 SQIVND (reference sequence). The CDR3 sequence is 15 residues long. Germline trimming cut 3 bases from V and 7 bases from J; bases unmatched to any gene: 10. CDR3 DNA (partial): TGTGCCAGTAGTATTCAGCAGGGGGCGCGGGGTGAA. Amino acid sequence: CASSIQQGARGE. The whole CDR3 reads CASSIQQGARGEAFF.

Turning to this clone: The sequence runs out 3 residues before the end of the CDR3; the remainder is reconstructed from the germline J gene. The V call is TRBV11-2, the J call TRBJ1-1; 7 nucleotides align to TRBD1. The CDR3 length is 15 residues. Germline V CDR1 and CDR2: SGHAT, FQNNGV. V was pared by 2 bases and J by 2 bases, with 5 bases of the junction left unmatched. The DNA read from the CDR3 is TGTGCCAGCAGCTTATTGACAGGGACTAACACTGAA. It encodes CASSLLTGTNTE. The entire CDR3 reads CASSLLTGTNTEAFF.

Concerning this clone itself: Read coverage stops 3 residues before the CDR3 terminus; the germline J gene supplies the remainder. The chain uses TRBV2 and TRBJ1-4; TRBD1 is a possible D gene (6 bases). Deletions cut 7 bases from V and 0 bases from J, with 12 bases between. The germline V gene encodes CDR1 SNHLY and CDR2 FYNNEI. The CDR3 is 15 residues long. The CDR3 is CASTAQGATNEKLFF. The CDR3 bases that were read are TGTGCCAGCACCGCACAGGGTGCAACTAATGAAAAA.